This T cell receptor beta chain was observed in a study of cytomegalovirus exposure and HLA in healthy donors. Study findings and constraints: Reports showed the classifier diagnosing cytomegalovirus status with high specificity and sensitivity. Overall, approximately 150 TCR beta chains were annotated as cytomegalovirus-associated. HLA allele associations emerged for 15,000 to 20,000 TCR beta sequences in a later analysis, at 0.05 false discovery rate. Sequencing artifact likely explains a cluster of highly shared sequence variants.

This clone showed up just a few times. The antigen is undetermined. CDR3 length: 14 residues. Germline V gene sequence: CDR1 SGHAT, CDR2 FQNNGV. Trimming pared 1 base from V and 10 bases from J, leaving 11 bases between. The PCR ran on 60 Vbeta and 13 Jbeta primers. Some clones are missing from TCRdb's copy, which holds only in-frame ones; the method was immunoSEQ multiplex PCR. The sample shows about 140,000 clones, about 80% of them seen only once. Sequenced material: PBMCs. The chain carries TRBV11-2 and TRBJ1-6; D not certain. The sequence came from a woman aged 18-29 years in good health and CMV-seropositive. This CDR3 is CASSLAGLASPLHF. The DNA of the CDR3 is TGTGCCAGCAGCTTAGCCGGGTTAGCCTCACCCCTCCACTTT.